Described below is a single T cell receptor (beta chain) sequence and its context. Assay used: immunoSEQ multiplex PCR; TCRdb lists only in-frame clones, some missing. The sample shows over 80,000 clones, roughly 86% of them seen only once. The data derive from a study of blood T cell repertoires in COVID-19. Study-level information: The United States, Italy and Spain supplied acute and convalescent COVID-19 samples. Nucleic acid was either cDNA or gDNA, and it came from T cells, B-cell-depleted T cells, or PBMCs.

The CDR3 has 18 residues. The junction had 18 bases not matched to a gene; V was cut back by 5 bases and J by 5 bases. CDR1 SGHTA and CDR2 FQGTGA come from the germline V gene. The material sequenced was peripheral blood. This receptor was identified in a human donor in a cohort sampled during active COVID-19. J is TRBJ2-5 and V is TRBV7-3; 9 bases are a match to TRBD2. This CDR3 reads CASSQTLSSGSPAETQYF. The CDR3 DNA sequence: TGTGCCAGCAGCCAAACCTTGAGTAGCGGGAGCCCTGCGGAGACCCAGTACTTC.